This TCR beta chain was sequenced during a study of breast tumors, draining lymph nodes, adjacent tissues. Study conclusions and caveats: Tumor T cell lymph node origin was a supported hypothesis, not proven. Luminal-like breast cancer showed significantly greater tumor-nontumor repertoire similarity than basal-like breast cancer did. Compared with lymph nodes, tumors were less diverse; compared with nontumor tissue, more. Most tumor T cells seemingly derive from lymph node, then expand in tumor.

About this clonotype itself: The antigen is unknown.

A single record per CDR3 protein comes from TCRdb applying MiXCR to the multiplex PCR reads. The sample lists approximately 60,000 distinct CDR3 sequences, approximately 62% occurring once. Germline-derived CDR1 and CDR2 are MNHEY and SVGEGT. J was trimmed by 8 bases and V by 6 bases; bases with no gene match: 8. CDR3 size: 15 residues. Source material: breast tumor tissue. The receptor was derived from a female donor with breast cancer. Some clones in this sample may be carry-over from other donors' samples. The chain combines TRBV6-2 or TRBV6-3 with TRBJ2-1, with 12 bases fitting TRBD2. CDR3 residues: CASRLAGGPIDEQFF. The CDR3 DNA reads as TGTGCCAGCAGGCTAGCGGGAGGGCCCATCGATGAGCAGTTCTTC.